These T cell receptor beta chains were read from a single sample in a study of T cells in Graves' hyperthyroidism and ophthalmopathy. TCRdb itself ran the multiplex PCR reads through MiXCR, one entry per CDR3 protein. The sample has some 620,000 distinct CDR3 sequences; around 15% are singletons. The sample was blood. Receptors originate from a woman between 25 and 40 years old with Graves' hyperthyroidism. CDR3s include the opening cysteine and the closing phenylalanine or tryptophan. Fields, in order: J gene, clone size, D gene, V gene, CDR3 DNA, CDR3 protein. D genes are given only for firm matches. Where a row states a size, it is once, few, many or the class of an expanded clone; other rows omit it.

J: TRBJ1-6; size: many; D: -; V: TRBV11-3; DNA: TGTGCCAGCAGCCCGAACTTGGGCAGATTCGGATCACCCCTCCACTTT; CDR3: CASSPNLGRFGSPLHF
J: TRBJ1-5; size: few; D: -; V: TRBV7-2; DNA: TGTGCCAGCAGCCCGGGCCTTGGAGGCCAGCCCCAGCATTTT; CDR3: CASSPGLGGQPQHF
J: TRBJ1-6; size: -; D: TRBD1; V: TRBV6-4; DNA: TGTGCCAGCAGTTCGGACAGGGGAAATAATTCACCCCTCCACTTT; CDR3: CASSSDRGNNSPLHF
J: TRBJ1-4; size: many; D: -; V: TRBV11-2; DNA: TGTGCCAGCAGCTTACGGAGGGGCGCGGGGGAAAAACTGTTTTTT; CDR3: CASSLRRGAGEKLFF
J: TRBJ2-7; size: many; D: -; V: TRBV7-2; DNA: TGTGCCAGCAGCTTACAGGGCGGAGCCTACGAGCAGTACTTC; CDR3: CASSLQGGAYEQYF
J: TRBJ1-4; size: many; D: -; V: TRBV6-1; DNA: TGTGCCAGCAGCGCCAGAGGGGAAAAACTGTTTTTT; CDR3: CASSARGEKLFF
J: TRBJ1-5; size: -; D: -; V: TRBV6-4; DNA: TGTGCCAGCAGTGCCCCACCGGGGGCGGGTGGTCAGCCCCAGCATTTT; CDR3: CASSAPPGAGGQPQHF
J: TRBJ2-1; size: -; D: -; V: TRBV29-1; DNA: TGCAGCGTTGAAAAGAAATACAATGAGCAGTTCTTC; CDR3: CSVEKKYNEQFF
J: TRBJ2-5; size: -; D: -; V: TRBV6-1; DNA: TGTGCCAGCAGCCAAGGGGTGCCTGTAGAGACCCAGTACTTC; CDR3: CASSQGVPVETQYF
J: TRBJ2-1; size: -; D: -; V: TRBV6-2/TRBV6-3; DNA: TGTGCCAGCAGAGCAGGGGGGCTGTTAGGCAATGAGCAGTTCTTC; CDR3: CASRAGGLLGNEQFF
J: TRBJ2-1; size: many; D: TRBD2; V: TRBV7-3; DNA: TGTGCCAGCAGCCATACCCCTAGCGGGAGTAATGAGCAGTTCTTC; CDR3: CASSHTPSGSNEQFF
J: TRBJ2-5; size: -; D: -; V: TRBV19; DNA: TGTGCCAGTAGTATCTGGCGACAAGAGACCCAGTACTTC; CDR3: CASSIWRQETQYF
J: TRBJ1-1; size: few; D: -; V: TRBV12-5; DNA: TGTGCTAGTGGTTTAGTTGGGAAAAATTCCGGGGGCGTAGGCACTGAAGCTTTCTTT; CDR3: CASGLVGKNSGGVGTEAFF
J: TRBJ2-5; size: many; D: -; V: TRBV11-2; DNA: TGTGCCAGCAGCTTAGATCGGGACACACAAGAGACCCAGTACTTC; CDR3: CASSLDRDTQETQYF
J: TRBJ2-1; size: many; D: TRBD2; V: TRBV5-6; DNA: TGTGCCAGCAGCTTTGTGTCTAGCGGAGGGTATGAGCAGTTCTTC; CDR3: CASSFVSSGGYEQFF
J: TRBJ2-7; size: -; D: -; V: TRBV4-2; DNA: TGTGCCAGCAGCCAAGATAACAGGGACGAGCAGTACTTC; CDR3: CASSQDNRDEQYF
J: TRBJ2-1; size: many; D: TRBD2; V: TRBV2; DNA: TGTGCCAGCAGTGGACTAGCGGGAGACATTGAGCAGTTCTTC; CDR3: CASSGLAGDIEQFF
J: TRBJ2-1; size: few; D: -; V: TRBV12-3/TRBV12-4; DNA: TGTGCCAGCAGTTCTCTGACAGCTTCCTACAATGAGCAGTTCTTC; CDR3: CASSSLTASYNEQFF
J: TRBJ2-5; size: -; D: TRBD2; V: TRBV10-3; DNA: TGTGCCATCAGTCCGGGACTAGCGATAGAGACCCAGTACTTC; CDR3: CAISPGLAIETQYF
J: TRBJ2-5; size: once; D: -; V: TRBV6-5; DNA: TGTGCCAGCAGTTACGGGGCAGGGCAAGAGACCCAGTACTTC; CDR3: CASSYGAGQETQYF
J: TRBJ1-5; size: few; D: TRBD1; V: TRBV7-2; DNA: TGTGCCAGCAGCTTCGGGACAGGGGGCGGCAATCAGCCCCAGCATTTT; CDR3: CASSFGTGGGNQPQHF
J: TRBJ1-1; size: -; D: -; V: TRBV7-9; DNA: TGTGCCAGCAGCCGCAAAGGGGAAGCTTTCTTT; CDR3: CASSRKGEAFF
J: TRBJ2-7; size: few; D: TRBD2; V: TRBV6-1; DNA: TGTGCCAGCAGCCCGACTAGCGGGGAATCCTACGAGCAGTACTTC; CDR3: CASSPTSGESYEQYF
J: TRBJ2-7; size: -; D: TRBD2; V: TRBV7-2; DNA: TGTGCCAGCAGCTTCCAACCGACTAGCGGGAGTGGGGAGCAGTACTTC; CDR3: CASSFQPTSGSGEQYF
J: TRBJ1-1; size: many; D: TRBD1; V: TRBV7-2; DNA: TGTGCCAGCAGCGAGGACAGGCCACTACCGAACACTGAAGCTTTCTTT; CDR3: CASSEDRPLPNTEAFF
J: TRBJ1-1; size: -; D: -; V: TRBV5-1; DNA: TGCGCCAGCAGCCACCGCAGGACGGGGGATACTGAAGCTTTCTTT; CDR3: CASSHRRTGDTEAFF
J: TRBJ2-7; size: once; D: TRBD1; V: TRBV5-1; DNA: TGCGCCAGCAGCTTGGTCGGACAGGGTGTATCCTACGAGCAGTACTTC; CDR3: CASSLVGQGVSYEQYF